These T cell receptor beta chains were read from a single sample in a study of CD8 T cells in Susac syndrome. TCRdb itself ran the immunoSEQ multiplex PCR reads through MiXCR, one entry per CDR3 protein. This sample yields some 150,000 distinct CDR3 sequences, of which roughly 95% are seen a single time; about 0.076% belongs to the top ten. What was sequenced was CD4+ T cells from PBMCs. All receptors come from a human donor in good health. CDR3s include the opening cysteine and the closing phenylalanine or tryptophan. Fields, in order: V gene, J gene, D gene, clone size, CDR3 DNA, CDR3 protein. A D gene is named only where the DNA matches it firmly. Part of the rows lack a size; the others show once, few, many or a class for expanded clones.

TRBV5-4	TRBJ2-1	TRBD2	.	TGTGCCAGCAGCTTGGTCCCGGGACTAGAGGTTTCTGAGCAGTTCTTC	CASSLVPGLEVSEQFF
TRBV21-1	TRBJ2-4	.	once	TGTGCCAGCACCTCAAGGGTCCCCGGGCCTATCAAGAACATTCAGTACTTC	CASTSRVPGPIKNIQYF
TRBV20-1	TRBJ2-1	TRBD2	once	TGCAGTGCTAGAGGACTAGCGGGATACAATGAGCAGTTCTTC	CSARGLAGYNEQFF
TRBV6-6	TRBJ1-1	.	.	TGTGCCAGCAGGTATGGGAGGGTTAGCACTGAAGCTTTCTTT	CASRYGRVSTEAFF
TRBV4-2	TRBJ2-5	.	.	TGTGCCAGCAGCCCAGATCCACAGCTCCCCGGGACCCAGTACTTC	CASSPDPQLPGTQYF
TRBV14	TRBJ2-3	.	.	TGTGCCAGCAGCCATTCTACAGTTCCATCTCATGATACGCAGTATTTT	CASSHSTVPSHDTQYF
TRBV3-1	TRBJ2-1	.	.	TGTGCCAGCAGCCAGGGTTCGGGTTCCTACAATGAGCAGTTCTTC	CASSQGSGSYNEQFF
TRBV28	TRBJ2-3	.	.	TGTGCCAGCAGCCTCGGGCTAAACATCGGTACGCAGTATTTT	CASSLGLNIGTQYF
TRBV29-1	TRBJ2-3	.	.	TGCAGCGTTCCGTGGGGAGATACGCAGTATTTT	CSVPWGDTQYF
TRBV5-1	TRBJ2-5	TRBD1	.	TGCGCCAGCAGCTTGGCCGGACAGGGGGCGTGGGAGACCCAGTACTTC	CASSLAGQGAWETQYF
TRBV5-6	TRBJ2-7	.	.	TGTGCCAGCAGCCCGACGGCCAGTTTAGCCTACGAGCAGTACTTC	CASSPTASLAYEQYF
TRBV12-3/TRBV12-4	TRBJ1-5	.	.	TGTGCCAGCGGCCATAGCAATCAGCCCCAGCATTTT	CASGHSNQPQHF
TRBV5-1	TRBJ1-1	.	.	TGCGCCAGCAGCTTACCCGATGGGGACACTGAAGCTTTCTTT	CASSLPDGDTEAFF
TRBV7-2	TRBJ1-5	.	once	TGTGCCAGCAGCTTAATAGAAAATCAGCCCCAGCATTTT	CASSLIENQPQHF
TRBV19	TRBJ2-7	TRBD1	.	TGTGCCAGTAGTATAGCCGGGACAGGCCCCTACGAGCAGTACTTC	CASSIAGTGPYEQYF
TRBV9	TRBJ1-6	.	.	TGTGCCAGCACCGAAGGTGAGGGAGGGAATTCACCCCTCCACTTT	CASTEGEGGNSPLHF
TRBV28	TRBJ2-5	.	.	TGTGCCAGCAGCTCCAGGGTAGTATTACAAGAGACCCAGTACTTC	CASSSRVVLQETQYF
TRBV3-1	TRBJ1-2	.	.	TGTGCCAGCAGCCAAGATACCAGGGGCTACACCTTC	CASSQDTRGYTF
TRBV6-5	TRBJ2-5	.	.	TGTGCCAGCACCCCCTCCGGACGGACCCAAGAGACCCAGTACTTC	CASTPSGRTQETQYF
TRBV28	TRBJ2-5	TRBD1	.	TGTGCCAGCAGTACCCACAGGGGGTCGGAGACCCAGTACTTC	CASSTHRGSETQYF
TRBV5-1	TRBJ2-3	.	.	TGCGCCAGCAGCTTGGCAGGGGTATATACGCAGTATTTT	CASSLAGVYTQYF
TRBV11-2	TRBJ2-6	.	.	TGTGCCAGCAGCGTTTGGGCCAACGTCCTGACTTTC	CASSVWANVLTF
TRBV6-1	TRBJ2-1	.	.	TGTGCCAGCGGGACTTTCACCTACAATGAGCAGTTCTTC	CASGTFTYNEQFF
TRBV5-1	TRBJ1-5	TRBD1	.	TGCGCCAGCAGCACCGGGACAGGGGATCAGCCCCAGCATTTT	CASSTGTGDQPQHF
TRBV29-1	TRBJ2-6	.	once	TGCAGCGTCTACTCTGGGGCCAACGTCCTGACTTTC	CSVYSGANVLTF
TRBV15	TRBJ2-3	.	.	TGTGCCACCAGCTTTTTCCGTACAGATACGCAGTATTTT	CATSFFRTDTQYF
TRBV9	TRBJ2-3	.	.	TGTGCCAGCAGCGTATCCACCCGCACAGATACGCAGTATTTT	CASSVSTRTDTQYF
TRBV29-1	TRBJ2-3	TRBD2	.	TGCAGCGTTGGACTAGCGGGAGGGCACGATACGCAGTATTTT	CSVGLAGGHDTQYF
TRBV6-5	TRBJ2-7	.	.	TGTGCCAGCAGGCGTACTAGTCTACCCTACGAGCAGTACTTC	CASRRTSLPYEQYF
TRBV27	TRBJ1-1	.	.	TGTGCCAGCAGTTTTGTACTGGGCACTGAAGCTTTCTTT	CASSFVLGTEAFF
TRBV20-1	TRBJ2-5	TRBD2	.	TGCAGTGCTATCTCTCCCGGCGGGAGCCAAGAGACCCAGTACTTC	CSAISPGGSQETQYF
TRBV9	TRBJ2-4	.	.	TGTGCCAGCAGCGTAGCCGGGACGATGAAAAACATTCAGTACTTC	CASSVAGTMKNIQYF
TRBV9	TRBJ2-3	.	.	TGTGCCAGCAGCGTAGCAGCGGTAGGCACAGATACGCAGTATTTT	CASSVAAVGTDTQYF
TRBV18	TRBJ1-3	.	.	TGTGCCAGCTCACCCCTGACCGAAAACACCATATATTTT	CASSPLTENTIYF
TRBV5-1	TRBJ2-6	TRBD1	.	TGCGCCAGCAGCTTGGGACCGGGACAGGGGTCAACTGGGGCCAACGTCCTGACTTTC	CASSLGPGQGSTGANVLTF
TRBV12-3/TRBV12-4	TRBJ2-1	TRBD2	once	TGTGCCAGCAGTTGGCGGACTAGCGGGAGGCAGATTGAGCAGTTCTTC	CASSWRTSGRQIEQFF
TRBV5-4	TRBJ2-3	.	.	TGTGCCAGCAGCCACTTCGACCGGGCCGGAGATACGCAGTATTTT	CASSHFDRAGDTQYF
TRBV6-1	TRBJ2-7	.	.	TGTGCCAGCAGCCGCACTAGTCTGAACTACGAGCAGTACTTC	CASSRTSLNYEQYF
TRBV6-6	TRBJ2-7	.	.	TGTGCCAGCAGTTACCAGATTTACGAGCAGTACTTC	CASSYQIYEQYF
TRBV6-5	TRBJ1-5	.	.	TGTGCCAGCAGGCCCACCGGTCCCTCTGGGCCCCAGCATTTT	CASRPTGPSGPQHF
TRBV30	TRBJ1-6	.	once	TGTGCCTGGAGAGGGCTAGTCCTCCACTTT	CAWRGLVLHF
TRBV5-1	TRBJ2-1	TRBD1	.	TGCGCCAGCAGCTTGCCGGGACAGAATAACGAGCAGTTCTTC	CASSLPGQNNEQFF
TRBV28	TRBJ2-1	TRBD1	.	TGTGCCAGCAGGCTAATGACTACGGACAGGGGGCTCTACAATGAGCAGTTCTTC	CASRLMTTDRGLYNEQFF
TRBV10-3	TRBJ2-1	TRBD2	.	TGTGCCATCAGTGTGGCGGGACTAGCGGGGAAGAGCTCCTACAATGAGCAGTTCTTC	CAISVAGLAGKSSYNEQFF
TRBV7-8	TRBJ1-5	.	.	TGTGCCAGCAGCCCGAGCCACCGGGCCCGCAATCAGCCCCAGCATTTT	CASSPSHRARNQPQHF
TRBV11-2	TRBJ1-2	.	.	TGTGCCAGCAGCCGAAGGGGGTTATTCGGTGGCTACACCTTC	CASSRRGLFGGYTF
TRBV30	TRBJ1-1	.	once	TGTGCCTGGAGGCGATACCAAACAGGGAACACTGAAGCTTTCTTT	CAWRRYQTGNTEAFF
TRBV29-1	TRBJ2-7	TRBD1	few	TGCAGCGTTGATAGTACAGGGGGTACCTACGAGCAGTACTTC	CSVDSTGGTYEQYF